A selection of T cell receptor beta chains follows, all from one sample in a study of OX40 agonist ivuxolimab in advanced cancers. Profiled with immunoSEQ multiplex PCR; TCRdb holds only in-frame clones, not every one. The sample consists of 30,000 to 45,000 clones, roughly four fifths of them appearing once. The sequencing used CD4+ or CD8+ T cells sorted from blood, collected in a trial of the OX40 agonist ivuxolimab. The receptors were sampled from an adult with an advanced solid tumor such as melanoma, head and neck, liver or kidney cancer. Each CDR3 is given with its conserved first and last residue. D genes are given only for firm matches. Some rows have no size entry. The others give once, few or many, or a class for an expanded clone.

clone size: NA
D gene: TRBD2
J gene: TRBJ2-1
V gene: TRBV7-3
CDR3 protein: CASSLGLAGVSVYNEQFF
CDR3 DNA: TGTGCCAGCAGCTTGGGACTAGCGGGAGTGTCGGTCTACAATGAGCAGTTCTTC

clone size: NA
D gene: NA
J gene: TRBJ1-5
V gene: TRBV27
CDR3 protein: CASSPRPGDRVSNQPQHF
CDR3 DNA: TGTGCCAGCAGTCCCCGTCCGGGGGATCGGGTTAGCAATCAGCCCCAGCATTTT

clone size: NA
D gene: TRBD1
J gene: TRBJ1-1
V gene: TRBV10-1
CDR3 protein: CASRHTRTGCDTEAFF
CDR3 DNA: TGCGCCAGCAGACACACCCGGACAGGGTGTGACACTGAAGCTTTCTTT

clone size: NA
D gene: NA
J gene: TRBJ2-7
V gene: TRBV6-5
CDR3 protein: CASRPPGSRAYEQYF
CDR3 DNA: TGTGCCAGCAGACCCCCGGGTTCTAGGGCTTACGAGCAGTACTTC

clone size: once
D gene: NA
J gene: TRBJ1-6
V gene: TRBV6-5
CDR3 protein: CASSRGVWDSPLHF
CDR3 DNA: TGTGCCAGCAGTCGAGGGGTCTGGGATTCACCCCTCCACTTT

clone size: NA
D gene: TRBD2
J gene: TRBJ2-7
V gene: TRBV10-1
CDR3 protein: CASSVRGGEQYF
CDR3 DNA: TGCGCCAGCAGCGTACGCGGGGGCGAGCAGTACTTC

clone size: NA
D gene: NA
J gene: TRBJ2-7
V gene: TRBV4-1
CDR3 protein: CASSQEASSSYEQYF
CDR3 DNA: TGCGCCAGCAGCCAAGAAGCGAGTAGCTCCTACGAGCAGTACTTC

clone size: NA
D gene: TRBD1
J gene: TRBJ1-1
V gene: TRBV9
CDR3 protein: CASSVGPGTGEAFF
CDR3 DNA: TGTGCCAGCAGCGTTGGCCCCGGGACAGGGGAAGCTTTCTTT

clone size: NA
D gene: NA
J gene: TRBJ1-4
V gene: TRBV7-9
CDR3 protein: CASSPGQIGKLFF
CDR3 DNA: TGTGCCAGCAGCCCCGGACAGATAGGAAAACTGTTTTTT

clone size: NA
D gene: NA
J gene: TRBJ2-5
V gene: TRBV4-1
CDR3 protein: CASSQEPDRNGIDGTQYF
CDR3 DNA: TGCGCCAGCAGCCAAGAACCCGACAGGAATGGAATCGACGGGACCCAGTACTTC

clone size: NA
D gene: TRBD1
J gene: TRBJ1-2
V gene: TRBV27
CDR3 protein: CASSLGRGEYGYTF
CDR3 DNA: TGTGCCAGCAGTTTAGGCAGGGGGGAATATGGCTACACCTTC

clone size: NA
D gene: TRBD1
J gene: TRBJ1-5
V gene: TRBV28
CDR3 protein: CASLTGGQPQHF
CDR3 DNA: TGTGCCAGCCTGACAGGGGGTCAGCCCCAGCATTTT

clone size: NA
D gene: TRBD1
J gene: TRBJ2-3
V gene: TRBV6-4
CDR3 protein: CASSDQAGTGTDTQYF
CDR3 DNA: TGTGCCAGCAGTGACCAGGCCGGGACAGGGACAGATACGCAGTATTTT

clone size: NA
D gene: NA
J gene: TRBJ2-3
V gene: TRBV9
CDR3 protein: CASTMSSTDTQYF
CDR3 DNA: TGTGCCAGCACCATGTCTAGCACAGATACGCAGTATTTT

clone size: few
D gene: NA
J gene: TRBJ2-5
V gene: TRBV6-1
CDR3 protein: CASKRGSGETQYF
CDR3 DNA: TGTGCCAGCAAAAGGGGTAGCGGAGAGACCCAGTACTTC

clone size: few
D gene: NA
J gene: TRBJ1-1
V gene: TRBV6-1
CDR3 protein: CASSEGRFTEAFF
CDR3 DNA: TGTGCCAGCAGTGAGGGACGCTTCACTGAAGCTTTCTTT

clone size: once
D gene: NA
J gene: TRBJ2-3
V gene: TRBV18
CDR3 protein: CASSRTGSGTDTQYF
CDR3 DNA: TGTGCCAGCTCACGCACAGGGTCTGGCACAGATACGCAGTATTTT

clone size: few
D gene: TRBD2
J gene: TRBJ2-1
V gene: TRBV28
CDR3 protein: CASSSTSPGTRGVGEQFF
CDR3 DNA: TGTGCCAGCAGTTCTACCTCCCCCGGGACTAGGGGGGTGGGCGAGCAGTTCTTC

clone size: NA
D gene: NA
J gene: TRBJ2-7
V gene: TRBV7-9
CDR3 protein: CASSTGDPRAYEQYF
CDR3 DNA: TGTGCCAGCAGCACCGGGGACCCGAGGGCCTACGAGCAGTACTTC

clone size: few
D gene: NA
J gene: TRBJ1-3
V gene: TRBV5-8
CDR3 protein: CASSLPPTVPGNTIYF
CDR3 DNA: TGTGCCAGCAGCCTACCCCCGACAGTACCTGGAAACACCATATATTTT

clone size: NA
D gene: NA
J gene: TRBJ2-3
V gene: TRBV2
CDR3 protein: CASSDVGAIGTDTQYF
CDR3 DNA: TGTGCCAGCAGTGATGTGGGGGCTATTGGCACAGATACGCAGTATTTT

clone size: NA
D gene: NA
J gene: TRBJ1-5
V gene: TRBV7-9
CDR3 protein: CASSYNQPQHF
CDR3 DNA: TGTGCCAGCAGCTATAATCAGCCCCAGCATTTT

clone size: NA
D gene: NA
J gene: TRBJ2-7
V gene: TRBV6-6
CDR3 protein: CASGDGEQYF
CDR3 DNA: TGTGCCAGCGGGGACGGCGAGCAGTACTTC

clone size: NA
D gene: NA
J gene: TRBJ2-4
V gene: TRBV7-2
CDR3 protein: CASSLLGGRFAKNIQYF
CDR3 DNA: TGTGCCAGCAGCTTATTGGGGGGGCGGTTCGCCAAAAACATTCAGTACTTC

clone size: NA
D gene: NA
J gene: TRBJ1-6
V gene: TRBV28
CDR3 protein: CASSLSREVSPLHF
CDR3 DNA: TGTGCCAGCAGTTTAAGCAGGGAGGTTTCACCCCTCCACTTT

clone size: NA
D gene: TRBD2
J gene: TRBJ2-1
V gene: TRBV28
CDR3 protein: CASSSLYRLAGASRYNEQFF
CDR3 DNA: TGTGCCAGCAGTTCCCTATATAGACTAGCGGGAGCATCGCGGTACAATGAGCAGTTCTTC

clone size: NA
D gene: TRBD2
J gene: TRBJ2-3
V gene: TRBV2
CDR3 protein: CASKSGGSDTQYF
CDR3 DNA: TGTGCCAGCAAAAGCGGGGGATCAGATACGCAGTATTTT

clone size: NA
D gene: NA
J gene: TRBJ2-2
V gene: TRBV5-1
CDR3 protein: CASSLAGEGGGELFF
CDR3 DNA: TGCGCCAGCAGCTTGGCAGGGGAAGGAGGCGGGGAGCTGTTTTTT

clone size: NA
D gene: NA
J gene: TRBJ2-3
V gene: TRBV5-6
CDR3 protein: CASSLDVLGVGRTQYF
CDR3 DNA: TGTGCCAGCAGCTTGGACGTTCTCGGGGTCGGGCGGACGCAGTATTTT

clone size: NA
D gene: NA
J gene: TRBJ2-7
V gene: TRBV9
CDR3 protein: CASSPDTLHEQYF
CDR3 DNA: TGTGCCAGCAGCCCTGACACTCTCCACGAGCAGTACTTC

clone size: NA
D gene: TRBD2
J gene: TRBJ2-3
V gene: TRBV11-1
CDR3 protein: CASSSRTSGGTDTQYF
CDR3 DNA: TGTGCCAGCAGCTCACGGACTAGCGGGGGCACAGATACGCAGTATTTT

clone size: few
D gene: NA
J gene: TRBJ2-7
V gene: TRBV6-1
CDR3 protein: CASSRDSYEQYF
CDR3 DNA: TGTGCCAGCAGTAGGGACTCCTACGAGCAGTACTTC

clone size: once
D gene: TRBD1
J gene: TRBJ1-5
V gene: TRBV6-6
CDR3 protein: CASSPLTGAAQPQHF
CDR3 DNA: TGTGCCAGCAGTCCACTTACAGGGGCTGCTCAGCCCCAGCATTTT

clone size: few
D gene: TRBD2
J gene: TRBJ2-3
V gene: TRBV4-1
CDR3 protein: CASSQDWGGGLDTQYF
CDR3 DNA: TGCGCCAGCAGCCAAGATTGGGGCGGGGGGTTAGATACGCAGTATTTT

clone size: NA
D gene: TRBD2
J gene: TRBJ2-1
V gene: TRBV29-1
CDR3 protein: CSVEGPLSGPYNEQFF
CDR3 DNA: TGCAGCGTTGAAGGTCCCCTTAGCGGGCCCTACAATGAGCAGTTCTTC

clone size: NA
D gene: NA
J gene: TRBJ2-5
V gene: TRBV14
CDR3 protein: CASSQPNHQETQYF
CDR3 DNA: TGTGCCAGCAGCCAACCGAACCACCAAGAGACCCAGTACTTC

clone size: once
D gene: NA
J gene: TRBJ1-1
V gene: TRBV13
CDR3 protein: CASSPHLGGGTEAFF
CDR3 DNA: TGTGCCAGCAGCCCACATTTGGGGGGTGGCACTGAAGCTTTCTTT

clone size: NA
D gene: NA
J gene: TRBJ2-7
V gene: TRBV6-6
CDR3 protein: CASRGTLNYEQYF
CDR3 DNA: TGTGCCAGCAGGGGGACTCTTAACTACGAGCAGTACTTC

clone size: NA
D gene: TRBD1
J gene: TRBJ2-5
V gene: TRBV7-7
CDR3 protein: CASSRDRGTFETQYF
CDR3 DNA: TGTGCTAGCAGCCGGGACAGGGGTACTTTCGAGACCCAGTACTTC

clone size: NA
D gene: NA
J gene: TRBJ1-3
V gene: TRBV28
CDR3 protein: CASSLSGGRSGNTIYF
CDR3 DNA: TGTGCCAGCAGTCTCTCGGGAGGCCGCTCTGGAAACACCATATATTTT

clone size: NA
D gene: NA
J gene: TRBJ1-2
V gene: TRBV5-1
CDR3 protein: CASSLSGDGYTF
CDR3 DNA: TGCGCCAGCAGCTTATCAGGGGACGGCTACACCTTC

clone size: NA
D gene: TRBD2
J gene: TRBJ2-7
V gene: TRBV28
CDR3 protein: CASSSGAHEQYF
CDR3 DNA: TGTGCCAGCAGTAGCGGGGCTCACGAGCAGTACTTC

clone size: once
D gene: NA
J gene: TRBJ1-4
V gene: TRBV5-1
CDR3 protein: CASSSPGMGEKLFF
CDR3 DNA: TGCGCCAGCAGCTCTCCAGGGATGGGTGAAAAACTGTTTTTT

clone size: once
D gene: NA
J gene: TRBJ2-7
V gene: TRBV18
CDR3 protein: CASSAIPGRDYEQYF
CDR3 DNA: TGTGCCAGCTCAGCAATACCGGGAAGAGACTACGAGCAGTACTTC

clone size: NA
D gene: NA
J gene: TRBJ2-1
V gene: TRBV2
CDR3 protein: CASTQRDSANEQFF
CDR3 DNA: TGTGCCAGCACCCAAAGGGACTCGGCGAATGAGCAGTTCTTC

clone size: few
D gene: NA
J gene: TRBJ2-6
V gene: TRBV2
CDR3 protein: CASSEPPRGANVLTF
CDR3 DNA: TGTGCCAGCAGTGAACCGCCAAGGGGGGCCAACGTCCTGACTTTC

clone size: NA
D gene: NA
J gene: TRBJ1-2
V gene: TRBV11-1
CDR3 protein: CASSLVQLGYTF
CDR3 DNA: TGTGCCAGCAGCTTAGTTCAGCTAGGCTACACCTTC

clone size: NA
D gene: TRBD2
J gene: TRBJ2-1
V gene: TRBV11-2
CDR3 protein: CASSLSGGADEQFF
CDR3 DNA: TGTGCCAGCAGCTTAAGCGGGGGGGCCGATGAGCAGTTCTTC

clone size: NA
D gene: TRBD1
J gene: TRBJ1-5
V gene: TRBV30
CDR3 protein: CAWGAGGSNQPQHF
CDR3 DNA: TGTGCCTGGGGGGCAGGGGGGAGCAATCAGCCCCAGCATTTT

clone size: NA
D gene: TRBD1
J gene: TRBJ2-7
V gene: TRBV2
CDR3 protein: CASSEWTGSYEQYF
CDR3 DNA: TGTGCCAGCAGTGAATGGACAGGCTCCTACGAGCAGTACTTC

clone size: NA
D gene: TRBD1
J gene: TRBJ1-5
V gene: TRBV30
CDR3 protein: CAWSPETGRRNQPQHF
CDR3 DNA: TGTGCCTGGAGTCCCGAGACAGGGAGGCGCAATCAGCCCCAGCATTTT

clone size: NA
D gene: NA
J gene: TRBJ1-2
V gene: TRBV28
CDR3 protein: CASSLGRIDYGYTF
CDR3 DNA: TGTGCCAGCAGTTTAGGCCGAATTGACTATGGCTACACCTTC